The clone carrying this T cell receptor beta chain turned up a few times. The method was immunoSEQ multiplex PCR; TCRdb's version includes in-frame clones alone and lacks a portion of them. Seen here are 65,000 to 80,000 clones, roughly 87% observed once, and the top ten hold roughly 0.22%. This specimen comes from a study of OX40 agonist ivuxolimab in advanced cancers. The CDR3 extends over 15 amino acids. Per germline, CDR1 KGHSH and CDR2 LQKENI. With V trimmed by 2 bases and J by 5 bases, 6 bases remained unmatched. The receptor comes from an adult with an advanced solid tumor such as melanoma, head and neck, liver or kidney cancer. The chain combines TRBV18 with TRBJ2-1; 7 bases are a match to TRBD2. Sample: CD4+ or CD8+ T cells sorted from blood, taken in a trial of the OX40 agonist ivuxolimab. The CDR3 region has the DNA TGTGCCAGCTCACCAAGCGGGATCGGACACAATGAGCAGTTCTTC. Protein product: CASSPSGIGHNEQFF.